The rows below give T cell receptor beta chains drawn from one sample of a study of OX40 agonist ivuxolimab in advanced cancers. TCRdb's copy holds only in-frame clones and misses some; the assay was immunoSEQ multiplex PCR. The data show 45,000 or so clones, approximately 91% seen once. Here the sequenced sample was CD4+ or CD8+ T cells sorted from blood, taken in a trial of the OX40 agonist ivuxolimab. The receptors shown here come from an adult with an advanced solid tumor such as melanoma, head and neck, liver or kidney cancer. CDR3s include the opening cysteine and the closing phenylalanine or tryptophan. The order of the fields is D gene, V gene, J gene, clone size, CDR3 DNA, CDR3 protein. The D gene is left open where the match is weak. Clone size is given for some rows only: seen once, a few or many times, or a class if the clone is expanded.

NA	TRBV13	TRBJ2-3	NA	TGTGCCAGCAGCCCGAGAGGGACGGGCACAGATACGCAGTATTTT	CASSPRGTGTDTQYF
NA	TRBV2	TRBJ2-5	NA	TGTGCCAGCAGGGCTAGGGAACGCATGGAGACCCAGTACTTC	CASRARERMETQYF
NA	TRBV4-2	TRBJ2-7	NA	TGTGCCAGCAGCCAAGATCGAGGCTACGAGCAGTACTTC	CASSQDRGYEQYF
NA	TRBV5-6	TRBJ2-7	NA	TGTGCCAGCAGCTTAGTTGGGGGGGAGCAGTACTTC	CASSLVGGEQYF
NA	TRBV7-2	TRBJ1-2	once	TGTGCCAGCAGCTTAGGAGGGCCTTATGGCTACACCTTC	CASSLGGPYGYTF
NA	TRBV12-2	TRBJ2-7	NA	TGTGCAAGTCGCTTAGGACGGGACAGGGGTTCCTACGAGCAGTACTTC	CASRLGRDRGSYEQYF
NA	TRBV19	TRBJ2-1	NA	TGTGCCAGTAGTATAGGAGGAAACTACAATGAGCAGTTCTTC	CASSIGGNYNEQFF
NA	TRBV19	TRBJ2-7	NA	TGTGCCAGTAGTATAGCGGCACAGGGTGGGACTTACGAGCAGTACTTC	CASSIAAQGGTYEQYF
NA	TRBV9	TRBJ1-6	NA	TGTGCCAGCACCTCCGGGGGGTGGGCTAATTCACCCCTCCACTTT	CASTSGGWANSPLHF
NA	TRBV5-6	TRBJ2-3	NA	TGTGCCAGCAGCCATTCACTAATTGAGGCAGATACGCAGTATTTT	CASSHSLIEADTQYF
TRBD1	TRBV11-2	TRBJ2-7	NA	TGTGCCAGCAGCCCCGACAGGGAATTTTACGAGCAGTACTTC	CASSPDREFYEQYF
NA	TRBV20-1	TRBJ2-7	NA	TGCAGTGTGCACGAGCAGTACTTC	CSVHEQYF
NA	TRBV6-5	TRBJ1-1	few	TGTGCCAGCAGCTTACAATCGAACACTGAAGCTTTCTTT	CASSLQSNTEAFF
TRBD2	TRBV5-5	TRBJ2-3	NA	TGTGCCAGCAGCTTTGGAAGTAGCGGGGCGGGAGATACGCAGTATTTT	CASSFGSSGAGDTQYF
TRBD2	TRBV27	TRBJ2-5	NA	TGTGCCAGCAGTTTAAATGGGGGGGAAGAGACCCAGTACTTC	CASSLNGGEETQYF